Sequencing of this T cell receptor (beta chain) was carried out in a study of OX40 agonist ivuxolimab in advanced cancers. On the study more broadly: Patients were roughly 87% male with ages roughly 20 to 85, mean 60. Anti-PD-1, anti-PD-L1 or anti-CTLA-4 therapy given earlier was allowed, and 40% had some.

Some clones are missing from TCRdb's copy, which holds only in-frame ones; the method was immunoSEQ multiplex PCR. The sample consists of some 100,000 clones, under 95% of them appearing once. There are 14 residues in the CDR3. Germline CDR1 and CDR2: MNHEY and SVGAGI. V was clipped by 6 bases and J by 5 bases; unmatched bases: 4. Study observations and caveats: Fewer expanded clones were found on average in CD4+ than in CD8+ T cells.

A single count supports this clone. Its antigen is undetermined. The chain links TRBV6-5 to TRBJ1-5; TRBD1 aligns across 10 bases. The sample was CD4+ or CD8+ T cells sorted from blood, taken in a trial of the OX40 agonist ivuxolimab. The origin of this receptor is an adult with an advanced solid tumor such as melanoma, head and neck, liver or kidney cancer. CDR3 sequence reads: CASRETGGYQPQHF. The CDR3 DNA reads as TGTGCCAGCAGGGAGACAGGGGGCTATCAGCCCCAGCATTTT.